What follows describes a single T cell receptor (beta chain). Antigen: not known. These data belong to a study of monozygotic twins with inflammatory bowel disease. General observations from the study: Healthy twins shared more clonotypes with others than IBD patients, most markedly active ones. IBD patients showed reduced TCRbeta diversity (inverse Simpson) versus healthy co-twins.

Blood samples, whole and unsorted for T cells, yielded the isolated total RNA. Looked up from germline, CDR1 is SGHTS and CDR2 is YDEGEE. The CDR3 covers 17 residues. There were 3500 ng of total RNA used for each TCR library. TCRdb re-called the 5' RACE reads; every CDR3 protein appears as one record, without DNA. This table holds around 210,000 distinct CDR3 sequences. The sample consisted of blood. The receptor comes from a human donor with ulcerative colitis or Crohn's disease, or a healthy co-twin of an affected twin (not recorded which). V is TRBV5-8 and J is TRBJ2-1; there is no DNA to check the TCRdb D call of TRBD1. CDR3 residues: CASSLFIGTGTYNEQFF.